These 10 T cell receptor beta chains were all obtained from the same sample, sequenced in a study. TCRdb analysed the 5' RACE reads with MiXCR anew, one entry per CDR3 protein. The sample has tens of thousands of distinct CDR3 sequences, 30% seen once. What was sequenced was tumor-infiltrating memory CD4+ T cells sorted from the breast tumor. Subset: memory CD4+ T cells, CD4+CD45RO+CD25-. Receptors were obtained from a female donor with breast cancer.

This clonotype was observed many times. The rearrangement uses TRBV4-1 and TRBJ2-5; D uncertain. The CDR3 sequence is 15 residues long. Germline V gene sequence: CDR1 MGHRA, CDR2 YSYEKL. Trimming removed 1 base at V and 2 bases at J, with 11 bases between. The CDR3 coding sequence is TGCGCCAGCAGCCAAGTCTCTCGACAACAAGAGACCCAGTACTTC. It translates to CASSQVSRQQETQYF.

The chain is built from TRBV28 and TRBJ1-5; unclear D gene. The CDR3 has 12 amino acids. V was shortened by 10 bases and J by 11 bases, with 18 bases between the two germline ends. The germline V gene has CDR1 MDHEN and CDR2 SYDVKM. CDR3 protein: CATLYQGMSQHF. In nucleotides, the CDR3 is TGTGCCACCCTTTATCAAGGGATGTCCCAGCATTTT. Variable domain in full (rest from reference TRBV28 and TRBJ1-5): DVKVTQSSRYLVKRTGEKVFLECVQDMDHENMFWYRQDPGLGLRLIYFSYDVKMKEKGDIPEGYSVSREKKERFSLILESASTNQTSMYLCATLYQGMSQHFGDGTRLSIL.

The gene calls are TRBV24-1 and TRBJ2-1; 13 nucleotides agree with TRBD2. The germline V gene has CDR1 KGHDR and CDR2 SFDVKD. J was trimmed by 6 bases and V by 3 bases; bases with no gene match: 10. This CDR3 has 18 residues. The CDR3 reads CATSDVKTSGRATNEQFF. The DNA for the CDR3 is TGTGCCACCAGTGATGTTAAAACTAGCGGGAGGGCTACCAATGAGCAGTTCTTC.

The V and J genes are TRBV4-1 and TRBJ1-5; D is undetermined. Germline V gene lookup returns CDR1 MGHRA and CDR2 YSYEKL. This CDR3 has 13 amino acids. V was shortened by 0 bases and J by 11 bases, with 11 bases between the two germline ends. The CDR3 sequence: CASSQEEGRAQHF. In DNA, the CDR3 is TGCGCCAGCAGCCAAGAAGAGGGTAGGGCCCAGCATTTT.

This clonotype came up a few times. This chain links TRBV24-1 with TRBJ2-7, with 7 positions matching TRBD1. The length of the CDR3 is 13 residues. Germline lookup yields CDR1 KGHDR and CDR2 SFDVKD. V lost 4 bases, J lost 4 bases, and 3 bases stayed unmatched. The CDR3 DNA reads TGTGCCACCAGTGACTACAGGGGTTACGAGCAGTACTTC. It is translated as CATSDYRGYEQYF.

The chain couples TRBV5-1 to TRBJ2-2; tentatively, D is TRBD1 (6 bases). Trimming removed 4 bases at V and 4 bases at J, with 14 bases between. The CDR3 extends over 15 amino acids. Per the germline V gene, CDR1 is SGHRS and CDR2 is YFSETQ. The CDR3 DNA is TGCGCCAGCAGCCCCACAGGGTTGGGCACCGGGGAGCTGTTTTTT. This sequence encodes CASSPTGLGTGELFF.

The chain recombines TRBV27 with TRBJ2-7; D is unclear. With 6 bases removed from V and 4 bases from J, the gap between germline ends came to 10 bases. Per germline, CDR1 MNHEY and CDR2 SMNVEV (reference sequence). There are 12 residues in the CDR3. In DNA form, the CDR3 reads TGTGCCAGCAGAGGTGGCAAATACGAGCAGTACTTC. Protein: CASRGGKYEQYF.

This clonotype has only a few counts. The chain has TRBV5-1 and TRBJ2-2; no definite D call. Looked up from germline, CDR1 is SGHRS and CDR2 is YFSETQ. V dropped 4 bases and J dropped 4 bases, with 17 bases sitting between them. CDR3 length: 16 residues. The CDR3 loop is CASSNVIRTGTGELFF. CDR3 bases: TGCGCCAGCAGCAACGTCATTAGGACGGGCACCGGGGAGCTGTTTTTT.

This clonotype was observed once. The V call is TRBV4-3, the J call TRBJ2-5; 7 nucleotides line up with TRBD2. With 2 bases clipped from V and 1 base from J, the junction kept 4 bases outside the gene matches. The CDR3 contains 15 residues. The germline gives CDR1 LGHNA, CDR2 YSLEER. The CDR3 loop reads CASSQSPSGQETQYF. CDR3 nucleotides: TGCGCCAGCAGCCAATCACCTAGCGGCCAAGAGACCCAGTACTTC.

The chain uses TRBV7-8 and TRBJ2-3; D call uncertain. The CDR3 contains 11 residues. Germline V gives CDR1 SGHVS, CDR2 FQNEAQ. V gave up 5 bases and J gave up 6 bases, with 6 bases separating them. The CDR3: CASSHGDTQYF. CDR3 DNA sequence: TGTGCCAGCAGCCATGGGGATACGCAGTATTTT.